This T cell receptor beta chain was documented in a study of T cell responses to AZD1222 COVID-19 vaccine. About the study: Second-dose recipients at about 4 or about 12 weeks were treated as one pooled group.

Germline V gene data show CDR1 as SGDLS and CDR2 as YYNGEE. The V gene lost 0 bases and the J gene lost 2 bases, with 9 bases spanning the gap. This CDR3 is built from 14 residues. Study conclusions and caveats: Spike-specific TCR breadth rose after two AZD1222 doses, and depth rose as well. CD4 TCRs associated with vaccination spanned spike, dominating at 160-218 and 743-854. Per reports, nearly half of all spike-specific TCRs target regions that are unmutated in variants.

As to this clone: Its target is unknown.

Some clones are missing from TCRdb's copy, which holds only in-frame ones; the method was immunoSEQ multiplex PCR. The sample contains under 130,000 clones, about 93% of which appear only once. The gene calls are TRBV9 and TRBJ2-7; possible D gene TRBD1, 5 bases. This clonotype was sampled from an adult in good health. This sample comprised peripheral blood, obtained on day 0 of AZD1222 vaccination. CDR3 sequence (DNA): TGTGCCAGCAGCGTAGGGGGCGGAACCTACGAGCAGTACTTC. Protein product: CASSVGGGTYEQYF.